The rows below give T cell receptor beta chains drawn from one sample of a study of blood T cell repertoires in COVID-19. Profiling relied on immunoSEQ multiplex PCR, and the TCRdb table lists in-frame clones only, not all of them. Of about 430,000 clones in the sample, roughly 90% were seen once. The sequenced sample consisted of PBMCs or T cells enriched from blood (not recorded which). These receptors were collected from a woman aged 25 to 39 with acute COVID-19. CDR3s include the opening cysteine and the closing phenylalanine or tryptophan. Each record gives: V gene, J gene, clone size, D gene, CDR3 protein, CDR3 DNA. A D gene is named only where the DNA matches it firmly. Only some rows state a clone size, as once, few, many or a class for expanded clones.

>TRBV3-1/TRBV3-2|TRBJ2-7|.|.
CASSQGQSYEQYF
TGTGCCAGCAGCCAAGGACAGTCCTACGAGCAGTACTTC
>TRBV5-6|TRBJ2-5|.|TRBD1
CASSSYGQEETQYF
TGTGCCAGCAGCTCCTACGGACAGGAAGAGACCCAGTACTTC
>TRBV7-2|TRBJ1-6|.|TRBD1
CASSLATGASPRSYNSPLHF
TGTGCCAGCAGCTTAGCGACAGGGGCCTCTCCCCGCTCCTATAATTCACCCCTCCACTTT
>TRBV24-1|TRBJ1-5|.|TRBD1
CATSDTTGGWDQPQHF
TGTGCCACCAGTGACACGACAGGGGGTTGGGATCAGCCCCAGCATTTT
>TRBV2|TRBJ2-1|few|.
CATDGTTYNEQFF
TGTGCCACCGACGGCACTACCTACAATGAGCAGTTCTTC
>TRBV4-1|TRBJ2-1|.|.
CASSQITLKPNEQFF
TGCGCCAGCAGCCAAATAACTTTGAAGCCCAATGAGCAGTTCTTC
>TRBV19|TRBJ2-7|.|.
CASSIGGEQYF
TGTGCCAGTAGTATAGGCGGTGAGCAGTACTTC
>TRBV4-1|TRBJ1-1|.|.
CASSRWQEGAEAFF
TGCGCCAGCAGCCGTTGGCAGGAGGGCGCTGAAGCTTTCTTT
>TRBV29-1|TRBJ2-2|.|TRBD1
CSVEEQGAGELFF
TGCAGCGTTGAAGAACAGGGGGCCGGGGAGCTGTTTTTT
>TRBV7-6|TRBJ2-3|.|.
CASSLTDTQYF
TGTGCCAGCAGCCTTACAGATACGCAGTATTTT
>TRBV7-9|TRBJ2-1|.|.
CASSLLGEQFF
TGTGCCAGCAGCTTACTCGGTGAGCAGTTCTTC
>TRBV12-5|TRBJ1-6|.|.
CASGLTPPFGWNSPLHF
TGTGCTAGTGGTTTGACACCCCCCTTCGGGTGGAATTCACCCCTCCACTTT
>TRBV7-2|TRBJ1-2|.|.
CASSPRDIANYGYTF
TGTGCCAGCAGCCCCAGGGACATCGCGAACTATGGCTACACCTTC
>TRBV18|TRBJ1-5|.|.
CASSPVPLNQPQHF
TGTGCCAGCTCACCTGTCCCCCTCAATCAGCCCCAGCATTTT
>TRBV7-2|TRBJ1-5|once|.
CASSLERGNQPQHF
TGTGCCAGCAGCTTAGAGCGGGGCAATCAGCCCCAGCATTTT
>TRBV5-5|TRBJ2-3|.|.
CASSLSSPLTDTQYF
TGTGCCAGCAGCTTGAGTAGTCCCCTCACAGATACGCAGTATTTT
>TRBV5-6|TRBJ2-5|.|TRBD1
CASSSRDRKETQYF
TGTGCCAGCAGCTCCCGGGACAGGAAAGAGACCCAGTACTTC
>TRBV2|TRBJ1-3|few|TRBD1
CASSVDRGHSGNTIYF
TGTGCCAGCAGTGTTGACAGGGGACACTCTGGAAACACCATATATTTT
>TRBV27|TRBJ2-1|.|.
CASSFQGREQFF
TGTGCCAGCAGTTTTCAGGGTCGAGAGCAGTTCTTC
>TRBV11-2|TRBJ1-5|.|TRBD1
CASSIRTGINQPQHF
TGTGCCAGCAGCATTCGGACAGGGATCAATCAGCCCCAGCATTTT
>TRBV9|TRBJ2-4|.|.
CASSVGRGPENIQYF
TGTGCCAGCAGCGTAGGGCGGGGCCCCGAAAACATTCAGTACTTC
>TRBV10-3|TRBJ1-1|.|.
CAISESSGTEAFF
TGTGCCATCAGTGAGTCCTCGGGAACTGAAGCTTTCTTT
>TRBV2|TRBJ1-5|.|TRBD1
CASSDHQTGFAPQHF
TGTGCCAGCAGTGACCATCAGACAGGGTTTGCGCCCCAGCATTTT
>TRBV5-1|TRBJ1-1|.|.
CASSWVEGPAEAFF
TGCGCCAGCAGCTGGGTGGAGGGGCCGGCTGAAGCTTTCTTT
>TRBV30|TRBJ1-5|.|.
CAWSISQAYQPQHF
TGTGCCTGGAGTATCTCACAGGCCTATCAGCCCCAGCATTTT
>TRBV27|TRBJ2-7|.|TRBD2
CASSPSGGAYEQYF
TGTGCCAGCAGTCCTAGCGGGGGGGCCTACGAGCAGTACTTC
>TRBV4-1|TRBJ2-2|.|.
CASSHGGHTGELFF
TGCGCCAGCAGCCACGGCGGACATACCGGGGAGCTGTTTTTT
>TRBV29-1|TRBJ1-1|.|TRBD1
CSVGTGANTEAFF
TGCAGCGTCGGGACAGGGGCGAACACTGAAGCTTTCTTT
>TRBV20-1|TRBJ2-7|.|.
CSASAQEAYEQYF
TGCAGTGCTAGTGCCCAGGAAGCCTACGAGCAGTACTTC
>TRBV2|TRBJ1-5|.|.
CASSVERDSNQPQHF
TGTGCCAGCAGTGTAGAGAGGGATAGCAATCAGCCCCAGCATTTT
>TRBV5-4|TRBJ1-2|.|.
CASSFSGVYGYTF
TGTGCCAGCAGCTTTTCCGGGGTCTATGGCTACACCTTC
>TRBV2|TRBJ2-7|.|.
CASSTGSYEQYF
TGTGCCAGCAGTACAGGGTCCTACGAGCAGTACTTC
>TRBV18|TRBJ2-3|.|.
CASSDNRVLTDTQYF
TGTGCCAGCTCAGACAACAGGGTTTTGACAGATACGCAGTATTTT
>TRBV27|TRBJ1-6|once|.
CASKLDSGFANSPLHF
TGTGCCAGCAAACTTGACTCAGGGTTTGCTAATTCACCCCTCCACTTT
>TRBV24-1|TRBJ2-3|.|TRBD1
CATKPGGDTDTQYF
TGTGCCACCAAACCAGGGGGAGACACAGATACGCAGTATTTT
>TRBV10-3|TRBJ2-2|.|TRBD1
CAIWTGGHTGELFF
TGTGCCATCTGGACAGGGGGGCACACCGGGGAGCTGTTTTTT
>TRBV7-2|TRBJ2-1|.|.
CASSLSGGDEQFF
TGTGCCAGCAGCTTATCTGGAGGCGATGAGCAGTTCTTC
>TRBV30|TRBJ1-2|once|TRBD1
CAWNRDRIYGYTF
TGTGCCTGGAACCGGGACAGGATCTATGGCTACACCTTC
>TRBV5-6|TRBJ2-7|.|TRBD1
CASSYGQDSSYEQYF
TGTGCCAGCAGCTATGGACAGGATAGCTCCTACGAGCAGTACTTC
>TRBV6-5|TRBJ1-1|.|TRBD1
CASRLQGSNTEAFF
TGTGCCAGCAGACTACAGGGGTCGAACACTGAAGCTTTCTTT
>TRBV19|TRBJ1-1|.|.
CASRTGSTEAFF
TGTGCCAGTAGAACAGGGAGCACTGAAGCTTTCTTT
>TRBV30|TRBJ1-6|.|TRBD1
CAWSEGTGNSPLHF
TGTGCCTGGAGTGAAGGGACAGGAAATTCACCCCTCCACTTT
>TRBV7-9|TRBJ2-1|.|TRBD2
CASSPLAGVYNEQFF
TGTGCCAGCAGCCCACTAGCGGGGGTTTACAATGAGCAGTTCTTC
>TRBV6-5|TRBJ1-6|.|.
CASGADRNYNSPLHF
TGTGCCAGCGGGGCCGATCGGAACTATAATTCACCCCTCCACTTT
>TRBV5-6|TRBJ1-4|.|.
CASSLSGQGFEKLFF
TGTGCCAGCAGCTTGTCAGGACAAGGCTTTGAAAAACTGTTTTTT
>TRBV7-2|TRBJ2-2|.|TRBD2
CASSAISGVLTGELFF
TGTGCCAGCAGCGCAATTAGCGGGGTACTCACCGGGGAGCTGTTTTTT
>TRBV10-3|TRBJ2-3|.|TRBD2
CAIRGMGSGEVTDTQYF
TGTGCCATCAGGGGCATGGGTAGCGGGGAGGTAACAGATACGCAGTATTTT
>TRBV27|TRBJ1-6|once|.
CASSLLRVQGNNSPLHF
TGTGCCAGCAGTTTACTCAGGGTTCAGGGAAATAATTCACCCCTCCACTTT
>TRBV3-1/TRBV3-2|TRBJ1-6|.|TRBD1
CASSLWDQGDSPLHF
TGTGCCAGCAGCCTATGGGACCAGGGGGATTCACCCCTCCACTTT
>TRBV11-2|TRBJ1-4|few|.
CASSLGQIPNEKLFF
TGTGCCAGCAGCTTAGGGCAGATCCCTAATGAAAAACTGTTTTTT
>TRBV5-1|TRBJ2-7|.|TRBD1
CASALGQGRYEQYF
TGCGCCAGCGCTCTAGGACAGGGGCGCTACGAGCAGTACTTC
>TRBV6-5|TRBJ2-1|.|TRBD1
CASSYTRTGRVNEQFF
TGTGCCAGCAGTTACACCCGGACAGGGAGAGTTAATGAGCAGTTCTTC
>TRBV6-2/TRBV6-3|TRBJ2-5|once|.
CASSYPGTDQFGETQYF
TGTGCCAGCAGTTACCCCGGAACAGACCAATTCGGAGAGACCCAGTACTTC
>TRBV11-1|TRBJ1-6|.|.
CASSLARQNSPLHF
TGTGCCAGCAGCTTAGCCCGACAGAATTCACCCCTCCACTTT
>TRBV29-1|TRBJ2-3|.|.
CSVERIGGGASTDTQYF
TGCAGCGTTGAACGCATCGGAGGGGGGGCTAGCACAGATACGCAGTATTTT